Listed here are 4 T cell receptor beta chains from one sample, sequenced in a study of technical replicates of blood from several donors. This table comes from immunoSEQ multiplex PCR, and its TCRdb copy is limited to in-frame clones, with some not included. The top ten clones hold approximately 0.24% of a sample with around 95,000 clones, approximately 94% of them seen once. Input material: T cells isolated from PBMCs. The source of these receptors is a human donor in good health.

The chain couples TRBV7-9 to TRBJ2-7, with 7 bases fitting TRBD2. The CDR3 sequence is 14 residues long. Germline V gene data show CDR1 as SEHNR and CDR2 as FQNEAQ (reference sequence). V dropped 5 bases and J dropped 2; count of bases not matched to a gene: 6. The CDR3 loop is CASSLTSFAYEQYF. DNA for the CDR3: TGTGCCAGCAGCCTGACTAGCTTCGCCTACGAGCAGTACTTC.

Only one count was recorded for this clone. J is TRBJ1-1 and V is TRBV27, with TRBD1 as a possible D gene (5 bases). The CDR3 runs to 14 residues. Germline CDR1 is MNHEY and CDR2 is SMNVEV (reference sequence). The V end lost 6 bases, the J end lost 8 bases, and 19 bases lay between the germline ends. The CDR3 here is CASSPEAGRTEAFF. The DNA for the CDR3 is TGTGCCAGCAGCCCCGAGGCGGGGAGGACAGAAGCTTTCTTT.

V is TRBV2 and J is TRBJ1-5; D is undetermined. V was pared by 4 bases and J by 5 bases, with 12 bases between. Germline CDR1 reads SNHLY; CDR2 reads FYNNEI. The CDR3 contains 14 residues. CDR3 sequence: CASSAGLGDQPQHF. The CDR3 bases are TGTGCCAGCAGTGCCGGTCTCGGAGATCAGCCCCAGCATTTT.

CDR3 DNA: TGTGCCAGCTGGTCAGGGGATCGCCAGCCCCAGCATTTT. Encoded protein: CASWSGDRQPQHF. The V gene is TRBV2, the J gene TRBJ1-5; the D gene is possibly TRBD1 (6 bases). This CDR3 is built from 13 residues. The V gene lost 8 bases and the J gene lost 7 bases, with 15 bases spanning the gap. Germline V gene data show CDR1 as SNHLY and CDR2 as FYNNEI.